The entry that follows covers one T cell receptor beta chain sequence. This clone is a singleton in its sample. Its antigen target is currently unknown. Base qualities were left out, and no much larger clone turns up one base away. This specimen comes from a study of OX40 agonist ivuxolimab in advanced cancers. Concerning the study at large: The costimulatory receptor OX40 (CD134) was targeted by ivuxolimab, a fully human IgG2 agonistic monoclonal antibody. Intravenous ivuxolimab was administered to patients every 2 weeks at six dose levels: 0.01, 0.1, 0.3, 1.5, 3 and 10 mg/kg. Of the 50 to 55 patients in dose escalation, around 20 had hepatocellular carcinoma, some 15 had melanoma, 9 had renal cell carcinoma and 9 had head and neck cancer. A male proportion of roughly 80% and a mean age of roughly 55 years, ranging from 23 to 79, were recorded for the dose-escalation cohort. Patients were allowed to have had prior anti-PD-1, anti-PD-L1 or anti-CTLA-4 therapy, and approximately 41% of the dose-escalation patients had previously received checkpoint inhibitors. Partial responses were achieved by three dose-escalation patients, of whom one had hepatocellular carcinoma and two had cutaneous melanoma. The purpose of peripheral TCRbeta sequencing was to test whether ivuxolimab changed TCR sequence diversity and led to clonal T-cell expansion. The paper reports the monotherapy dose-escalation portion (N of about 47 patients) of the phase I ivuxolimab trial.

General study outcomes and caveats: Partial responders in the 0.1-3.0 mg/kg groups had among the lowest normalized peripheral clonal expansion, especially among CD8+ T cells. At doses from 0.1 to 3.0 mg/kg, clonal expansion was seen in both CD4+ and CD8+ blood T cells between baseline and week 6. Antigen specificity was not determined for the clonally expanded peripheral T cells. On average, CD8+ T cells showed more expanded clones than CD4+ T cells after ivuxolimab. Low levels of normalized T-cell clonal expansion were also seen in some patients who did not respond.

The CDR3 sequence holds 13 residues, the cysteine and phenylalanine included. The read is trimmed to its CDR3 DNA, 39 bases read in frame from base 1. From V the trimming removes 7 bases and from J it removes 5 bases, while the gene matches leave 7 bases of the junction unaccounted for. CDR1 MNHNS and CDR2 SASEGT are derived from the germline V gene. The trial excluded patients who had a history of autoimmune disease or who were on systemic immunosuppression. Peripheral blood for TCR sequencing was collected from all dose cohorts at baseline, on cycle 4 day 1, and on cycle 7 day 1. The samples were taken from a phase I, first-in-human, multicenter, open-label dose-escalation trial of ivuxolimab. Adults with locally advanced or metastatic head and neck squamous cell, hepatocellular, melanoma or renal cell carcinoma were enrolled in the trial. Before TCR sequencing, CD4+ and CD8+ T cells were separately sorted from peripheral blood.

To sequence the TCRbeta CDR3 region, genomic DNA was isolated from the sorted cells. The immunoSEQ Assay was used to sequence the TCRbeta CDR3 regions. The table was pulled from immuneACCESS by TCRdb, which kept in-frame rearrangements only. Such tables lose some clones; where checked, under half of the loss comes from unresolved V genes, and the rest has no known cause. The sample table records 70,000 to 90,000 clones; about 85% of these occur just once. Of the sample, 5% falls within the top ten clones. The chain joins TRBV6-1 to TRBJ2-5, with 7 junctional bases fitting TRBD1. This sequence was found in an adult with an advanced solid tumor such as melanoma, head and neck, liver or kidney cancer. The starting material was CD4+ or CD8+ T cells sorted from blood, obtained in a trial of the OX40 agonist ivuxolimab. The CDR3 region reads CASTLTGSETQYF. In nucleotide form, the sequence is TGTGCCAGCACCCTGACAGGGTCGGAGACCCAGTACTTC.